This TCR beta chain emerged from a study of neurological immune-mediated disorders. Study background: The 35 or so patients with multiple sclerosis comprised some 31 relapsing-remitting cases and 3 secondary progressive cases.

Each sequencing run yielded over 160 million TCR-beta sequences from 15-18 subjects. A single record per CDR3 protein comes from TCRdb applying MiXCR to the 5' RACE reads. The sample contains 65,000 to 80,000 distinct CDR3 sequences, 4.8% of which appear only once. This clonotype was seen ten or more times. Its antigen is unidentified. CDR1 is MNHEY, CDR2 SMNVEV, per germline (reference sequence). Trimming took 7 bases from V and 0 from J, leaving 19 bases between them. This CDR3 region has 17 residues. Study-wide points: Phylogenetic grouping assigned the repertoires of 18 of 34 multiple sclerosis patients to a single related-CDR3 cluster, representing a possible signature.

The sample consisted of PBMCs. V gene TRBV27 combines with J gene TRBJ1-3, with D possibly matching TRBD1 (6 bases). This sequence was found in a woman in her seventies with multiple sclerosis. CDR3 DNA: TGTGCCAGCACGACCTTTGACAGGAGAGCCTCTGGAAACACCATATATTTT. The encoded protein is CASTTFDRRASGNTIYF.